Presented here are 21 T cell receptor beta chains from one specimen sequenced in a study of blood T cells in healthy people across ages. Through a sample-barcoded 5' primer and a J-beta primer mix, a second PCR was run for about 6 to 11 cycles. MiXCR, run by TCRdb on the 5' RACE reads, gives a single entry per CDR3 protein. The table has about 1.7 million distinct CDR3 sequences, 28% seen once. The sequenced material came from blood. All receptors derive from a woman between 25 and 40 years old in good health.

The table lists this clonotype with many counts. This sequence joins TRBV5-1 and TRBJ2-1; the D is unclear. Germline V gene sequence: CDR1 SGHRS, CDR2 YFSETQ. This CDR3 contains 14 residues. V was clipped by 4 bases and J by 8 bases, with 16 bases between them. This CDR3 is CASSPRSSGDEQFF. The CDR3 DNA is TGCGCCAGCAGCCCTAGGTCCTCTGGGGATGAGCAGTTCTTC.

This clonotype was observed a handful of times. This chain links TRBV27 with TRBJ1-2; 8 bases are a match to TRBD1. The CDR3 loop spans 14 amino acids. Germline-derived CDR1 and CDR2 are MNHEY and SMNVEV (reference sequence). Unmatched junction bases numbered 7, after V lost 6 bases and J lost 4 bases. CDR3 DNA: TGTGCCAGCAGACCTACAGGGGGTTTCTATGGCTACACCTTC. As protein: CASRPTGGFYGYTF.

This clonotype was seen repeatedly, ten times or more. The V and J genes are TRBV13 and TRBJ2-3; the D is unclear. CDR1 is PRHDT, CDR2 FYEKMQ, per germline (reference sequence). The CDR3 covers 11 residues. V gave up 8 bases and J gave up 1 base, with 4 bases separating them. CDR3 in amino acids: CASAGTDTQYF. The DNA for the CDR3 is TGTGCCAGCGCAGGCACAGATACGCAGTATTTT.

This clonotype has more than one count but fewer than ten. CDR3 sequence reads: CSAGSGRAPYNEQFF. The CDR3 nucleotides read TGCAGTGCCGGGAGCGGGAGGGCCCCCTACAATGAGCAGTTCTTC. The chain links TRBV20-1 to TRBJ2-1; 10 bases map to TRBD2. The CDR3 loop spans 15 amino acids. CDR1 is DFQATT and CDR2 is SNEGSKA in the germline V gene (reference sequence). V shed 6 bases, J shed 2 bases, and the junction held 7 bases outside the gene matches.

The chain employs TRBV5-1 and TRBJ1-2, with D maybe TRBD1 (5 bases). Germline CDR1 and CDR2: SGHRS and YFSETQ. The V end lost 3 bases, the J end lost 4 bases, and 16 bases lay between the germline ends. The CDR3 has 15 residues. This CDR3 is CASSSDFGGGYGYTF. In DNA, the CDR3 is TGCGCCAGCAGCTCGGATTTTGGGGGAGGCTATGGCTACACCTTC.

This CDR3 is CASSWSMAENTEAFF. The CDR3 region has the DNA TGTGCCAGCAGCTGGTCCATGGCTGAGAACACTGAAGCTTTCTTT. V is TRBV11-2 and J is TRBJ1-1; D unclear. The CDR3 runs 15 residues. V was pared by 4 bases and J by 1 base, with 13 bases between. Germline assignment: CDR1 SGHAT and CDR2 FQNNGV.

This clonotype came up a few times. The chain employs TRBV12-3 or TRBV12-4 and TRBJ1-2; D is perhaps TRBD1 (5 bases). Trimming removed 0 bases from V and 8 bases from J, with 16 bases in between. This CDR3 has 15 residues. The CDR3 loop is CASSLALWGGGGYTF. The CDR3 coding sequence is TGTGCCAGCAGTTTAGCGCTGTGGGGGGGAGGAGGCTACACCTTC.

Many counts were recorded for this clonotype. One end of the junction does not line up with germline, which may come from a read error. This chain uses TRBV7-2 with TRBJ2-7, with 8 bases identical to TRBD1. CDR1 and CDR2 (germline): SGHTA, FQGNSA. The CDR3 loop spans 17 amino acids. CDR3 in DNA: TGTGCCGGCAGCTTAGAAGCATCCGGGACAGGCGGCTACGAGCAGTACTTC. Protein: CAGSLEASGTGGYEQYF. The whole variable domain, filled in from reference TRBV7-2 and TRBJ2-7, reads GAGVSQSPSNKVTEKGKDVELRCDPISGHTALYWYRQSLGQGLEFLIYFQGNSAPDKSGLPSDRFSAERTGGSVSTLTIQRTQQEDSAVYLCAGSLEASGTGGYEQYFGPGTRLTVT.

This clonotype was recorded many times. This chain joins TRBV20-1 and TRBJ2-5; 11 nucleotides agree with TRBD2. This CDR3 is built from 19 residues. Looked up from germline, CDR1 is DFQATT and CDR2 is SNEGSKA (reference sequence). V was clipped by 1 base and J by 1 base; unmatched bases: 14. This chain's CDR3 is CSARARVAGGRRGQETQYF. The CDR3 region has the DNA TGCAGTGCTAGAGCCCGGGTAGCGGGGGGGCGTCGCGGCCAAGAGACCCAGTACTTC.

The V and J genes are TRBV14 and TRBJ2-7; 7 bases fit TRBD2. Trimming at V came to 2 bases and at J to 4 bases, leaving 5 bases not matched to a gene. Germline V CDR1 and CDR2: SGHDN, FVKESK. This CDR3 is built from 14 residues. The DNA of the CDR3 is TGTGCCAGCAGCCAACTTAGGGGAGGGTACGAGCAGTACTTC. As protein: CASSQLRGGYEQYF.

The rearrangement joins TRBV7-9 to TRBJ2-3, with D perhaps assigned TRBD1 or TRBD2 (5 bases each). The V gene's germline CDR1 is SEHNR and CDR2 FQNEAQ (reference sequence). This CDR3 is 16 amino acids long. The V and J ends lost 4 bases and 2 bases respectively, with 16 bases between them. Here the CDR3 reads CASSWGRRPDTDTQYF. The DNA of the CDR3 is TGTGCCAGCAGCTGGGGACGCCGACCCGACACAGATACGCAGTATTTT.

This clonotype was recorded only once. The V call is TRBV4-2, the J call TRBJ2-3; no firm D call. CDR3 length: 13 residues. Trimming removed 0 bases at V and 2 bases at J, with 3 bases between. Looked up from germline, CDR1 is LGHNA and CDR2 is YNFKEQ. The DNA of the CDR3 is TGTGCCAGCAGCCAAGAATACACAGATACGCAGTATTTT. Protein product: CASSQEYTDTQYF.

The J gene is TRBJ1-4, the V gene TRBV20-1; D is undetermined. From germline, CDR1 is DFQATT and CDR2 SNEGSKA (reference sequence). The CDR3 is 15 amino acids. V was pared by 0 bases and J by 3 bases, with 11 bases between. CDR3 protein: CSARDGRRANEKLFF. Here the CDR3 DNA reads TGCAGTGCTAGAGATGGCAGACGAGCTAATGAAAAACTGTTTTTT.

This chain links TRBV25-1 with TRBJ2-4, with D possibly being TRBD1 (5 bases). Judging by the DNA end, TRBJ2-7 fits better; the J call may be wrong. The CDR3 totals 16 residues. CDR1 MGHDK and CDR2 SYGVNS come from the germline V gene. The CDR3 region has the DNA TGTGCCAGCAGTGGCGTCCCGACAGAGAATTTCTACGAGCAGTACTTC. Residues: CASSGVPTENFYEQYF.

This clonotype showed up just a few times. The gene calls are TRBV6-5 and TRBJ1-1, with D possibly TRBD1 on 5 matching bases. V was shortened by 1 base and J by 0 bases, with 21 bases between the two germline ends. Germline V CDR1 and CDR2: MNHEY, SVGAGI. The CDR3 spans 19 residues. This chain's CDR3 is CASSYFPQGRPLMNTEAFF. CDR3 nucleotide sequence: TGTGCCAGCAGTTACTTTCCGCAGGGCAGACCGCTAATGAACACTGAAGCTTTCTTT.

This clonotype was found many times. The V gene is TRBV6-5, the J gene TRBJ2-7; weak D call: TRBD1 (6 bases). Looked up from germline, CDR1 is MNHEY and CDR2 is SVGAGI. The CDR3 contains 14 residues. V shed 5 bases and J shed 2 bases, with 13 bases lying between them. This chain's CDR3 is CASSRTAGTYEQYF. The DNA of the CDR3 is TGTGCCAGCAGTAGGACAGCCGGAACCTACGAGCAGTACTTC.

There are a few counts of this clonotype. This chain connects TRBV12-3 or TRBV12-4 to TRBJ1-1; 11 bases are shared with TRBD1. There are 18 residues in the CDR3. Losses at the gene ends were 6 bases for V and 3 bases for J; bases not matched to a gene: 15. The CDR3 reads CASRTDRGLGGTDTEAFF. CDR3 nucleotides: TGTGCCAGCAGGACGGACAGGGGGCTTGGGGGGACGGACACTGAAGCTTTCTTT.

The chain carries TRBV7-2 and TRBJ1-5; possibly TRBD1 for D (6 bases). The V gene lost 5 bases and the J gene lost 4 bases, with 18 bases spanning the gap. This CDR3 is built from 16 residues. From germline, CDR1 is SGHTA and CDR2 FQGNSA. CDR3 residues: CASSQSQGKGNQPQHF. The CDR3 DNA sequence: TGTGCCAGCAGCCAATCTCAGGGGAAGGGGAATCAGCCCCAGCATTTT.

This clonotype appeared a few times. The chain has TRBV20-1 and TRBJ1-1; 7 nucleotides agree with TRBD1. Trimming took 1 base from V and 4 from J; bases not matched to a gene: 12. CDR3 length: 16 residues. Germline assignment: CDR1 DFQATT and CDR2 SNEGSKA (reference sequence). This chain's CDR3 is CSARVFTRDRVTEAFF. The CDR3 DNA sequence: TGCAGTGCTAGAGTTTTCACCCGGGACAGAGTCACTGAAGCTTTCTTT.

This clonotype was observed a few times. The genes are TRBV20-1 and TRBJ2-3, with no clear D. This CDR3 region has 12 residues. Germline V lookup: CDR1 DFQATT, CDR2 SNEGSKA (reference sequence). V lost 2 bases and J 2 bases, leaving 5 bases between the germline ends. The CDR3 nucleotides are TGCAGTGCTAGACCCCTCACAGATACGCAGTATTTT. Protein: CSARPLTDTQYF.

In regard to this clonotype: This may arise from a read error, as a much more abundant clone is one base away. The CDR3 reads CASRGQGYELYF. For the CDR3, the DNA is TGTGCCAGCAGGGGACAGGGCTACGAGCTGTACTTC. This chain joins TRBV6-5 and TRBJ2-4, with TRBD1 identical over 9 bases. This CDR3 has 12 residues. Per the germline V gene, CDR1 is MNHEY and CDR2 is SVGAGI. V was clipped by 6 bases and J by 15 bases; unmatched bases: 9.